The source of this TCR beta chain is a study of CD8 T cells in Susac syndrome. The authors reverse transcribed about 0.45 to 1 ug RNA with random hexamers. An immunoSEQ multiplex PCR amplified TCR beta CDR3 over 54 Vbeta and 13 Jbeta. TCRdb reanalysed the immunoSEQ multiplex PCR reads using MiXCR and keeps one entry per CDR3 protein. There are about 300,000 distinct CDR3 sequences in the sample; approximately 85% occur only once, and 0.21% lies in the top ten. The germline V gene encodes CDR1 MDHEN and CDR2 SYDVKM. V gave up 4 bases and J gave up 0 bases, with 7 bases separating them. There are 14 residues in the CDR3.

The gene calls are TRBV28 and TRBJ1-5, with a possible D match to TRBD1 (5 bases). Sequenced material: CD8+ T cells from PBMCs. The origin of this receptor is a human donor with multiple sclerosis. For the CDR3, the DNA is TGTGCCAGCAGTTGGGACGTTAGCAATCAGCCCCAGCATTTT. As protein: CASSWDVSNQPQHF.